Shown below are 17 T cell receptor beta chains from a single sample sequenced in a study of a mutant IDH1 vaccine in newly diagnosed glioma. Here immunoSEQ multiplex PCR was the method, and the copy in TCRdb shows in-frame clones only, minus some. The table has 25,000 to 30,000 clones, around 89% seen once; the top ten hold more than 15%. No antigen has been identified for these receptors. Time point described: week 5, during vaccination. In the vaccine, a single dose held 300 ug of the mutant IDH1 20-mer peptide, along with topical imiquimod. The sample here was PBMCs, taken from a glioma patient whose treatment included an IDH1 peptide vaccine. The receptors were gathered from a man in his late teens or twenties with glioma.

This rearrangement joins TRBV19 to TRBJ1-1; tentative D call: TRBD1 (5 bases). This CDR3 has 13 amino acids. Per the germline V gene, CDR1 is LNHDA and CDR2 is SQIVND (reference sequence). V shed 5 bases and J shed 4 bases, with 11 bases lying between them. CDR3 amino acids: CASSWGTPTEAFF. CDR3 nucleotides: TGTGCCAGTAGTTGGGGGACTCCCACTGAAGCTTTCTTT.

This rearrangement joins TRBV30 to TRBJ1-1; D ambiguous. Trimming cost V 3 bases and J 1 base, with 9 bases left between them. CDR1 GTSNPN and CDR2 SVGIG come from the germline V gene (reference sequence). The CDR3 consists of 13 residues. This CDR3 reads CAWSLHRNTEAFF. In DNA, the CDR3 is TGTGCCTGGAGCCTCCACAGGAACACTGAAGCTTTCTTT.

CDR3 sequence reads: CSVVPVGGLDQPQHF. CDR3 nucleotides: TGCAGCGTCGTACCCGTGGGAGGGTTGGATCAGCCCCAGCATTTT. This chain links TRBV29-1 with TRBJ1-5; D not resolved. Germline CDR1 SQVTM, CDR2 ANQGSEA. V lost 6 bases, J lost 5 bases, and 20 bases lay in between. The CDR3 spans 15 residues.

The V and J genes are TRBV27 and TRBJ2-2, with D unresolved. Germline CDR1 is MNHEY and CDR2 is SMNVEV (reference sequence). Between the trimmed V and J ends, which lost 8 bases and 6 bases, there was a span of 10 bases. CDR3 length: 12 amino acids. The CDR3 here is CASFGMAGELFF. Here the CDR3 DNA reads TGTGCCAGCTTTGGGATGGCCGGGGAGCTGTTTTTT.

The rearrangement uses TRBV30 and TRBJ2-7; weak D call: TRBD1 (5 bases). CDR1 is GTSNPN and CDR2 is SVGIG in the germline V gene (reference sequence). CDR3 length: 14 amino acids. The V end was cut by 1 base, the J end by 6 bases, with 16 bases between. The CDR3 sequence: CAWSAGSTGVEQYF. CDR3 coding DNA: TGTGCCTGGAGTGCAGGGTCAACTGGGGTCGAGCAGTACTTC. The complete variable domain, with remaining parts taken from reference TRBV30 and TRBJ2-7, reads SQTIHQWPATLVQPVGSPLSLECTVEGTSNPNLYWYRQAAGRGLQLLFYSVGIGQISSEVPQNLSASRPQDRQFILSSKKLLLSDSGFYLCAWSAGSTGVEQYFGPGTRLTVT.

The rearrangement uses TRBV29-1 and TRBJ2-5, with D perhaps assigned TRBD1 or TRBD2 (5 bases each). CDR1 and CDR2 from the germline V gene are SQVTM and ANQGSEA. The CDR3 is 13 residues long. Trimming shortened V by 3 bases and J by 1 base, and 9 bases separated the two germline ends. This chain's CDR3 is CSVDRGSQETQYF. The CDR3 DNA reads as TGCAGCGTTGATCGGGGCAGCCAAGAGACCCAGTACTTC.

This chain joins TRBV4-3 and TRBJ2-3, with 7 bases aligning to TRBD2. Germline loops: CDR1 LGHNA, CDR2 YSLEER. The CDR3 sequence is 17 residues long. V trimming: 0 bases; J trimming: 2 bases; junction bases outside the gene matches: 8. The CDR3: CASSQDGEGGNTDTQYF. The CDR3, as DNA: TGCGCCAGCAGCCAAGATGGGGAGGGAGGGAACACAGATACGCAGTATTTT.

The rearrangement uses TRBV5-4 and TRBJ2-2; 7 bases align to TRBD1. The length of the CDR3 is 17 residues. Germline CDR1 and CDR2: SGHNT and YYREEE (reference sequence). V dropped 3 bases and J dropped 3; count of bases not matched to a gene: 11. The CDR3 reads CASSSQKFTGDTGELFF. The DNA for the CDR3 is TGTGCCAGCAGCTCACAGAAATTCACAGGGGACACCGGGGAGCTGTTTTTT.

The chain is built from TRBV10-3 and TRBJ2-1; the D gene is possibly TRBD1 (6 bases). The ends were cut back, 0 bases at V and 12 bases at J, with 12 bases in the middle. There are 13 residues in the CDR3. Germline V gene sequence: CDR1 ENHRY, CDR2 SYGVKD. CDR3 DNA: TGTGCCATCAGTGAGTCAGACAGGTCACGGCAGTTCTTC. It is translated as CAISESDRSRQFF.

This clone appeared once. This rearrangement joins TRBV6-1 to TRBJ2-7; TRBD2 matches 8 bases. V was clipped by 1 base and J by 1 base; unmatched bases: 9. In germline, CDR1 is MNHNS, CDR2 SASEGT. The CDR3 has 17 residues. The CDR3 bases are TGTGCCAGCAGTGAAGGCCCCGTAGCGGGACGGTCCTACGAGCAGTACTTC. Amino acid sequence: CASSEGPVAGRSYEQYF.

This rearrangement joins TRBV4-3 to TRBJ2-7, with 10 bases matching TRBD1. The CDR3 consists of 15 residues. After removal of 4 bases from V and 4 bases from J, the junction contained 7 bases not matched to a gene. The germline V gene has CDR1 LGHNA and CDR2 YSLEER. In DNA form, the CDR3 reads TGCGCCAGCAGCCGCGGACAGGGGGAGGAGTACGAGCAGTACTTC. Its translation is CASSRGQGEEYEQYF.

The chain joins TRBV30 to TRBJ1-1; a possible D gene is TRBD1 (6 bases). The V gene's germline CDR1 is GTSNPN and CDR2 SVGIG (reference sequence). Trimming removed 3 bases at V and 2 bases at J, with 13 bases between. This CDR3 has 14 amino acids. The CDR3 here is CAWRVRDINTEAFF. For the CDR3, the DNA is TGTGCCTGGAGAGTCCGGGACATTAACACTGAAGCTTTCTTT.

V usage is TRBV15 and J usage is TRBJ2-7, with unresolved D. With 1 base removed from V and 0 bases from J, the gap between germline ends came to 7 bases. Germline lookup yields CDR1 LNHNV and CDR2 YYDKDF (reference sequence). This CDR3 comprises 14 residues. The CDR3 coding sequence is TGTGCCACCAGCAGAGCGAGTTACTCCTACGAGCAGTACTTC. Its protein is CATSRASYSYEQYF.

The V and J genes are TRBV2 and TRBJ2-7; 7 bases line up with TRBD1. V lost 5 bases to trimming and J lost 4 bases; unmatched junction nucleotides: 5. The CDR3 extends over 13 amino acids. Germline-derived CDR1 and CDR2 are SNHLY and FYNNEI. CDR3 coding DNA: TGTGCCAGCAGTAGGGACAGTTCGTACGAGCAGTACTTC. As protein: CASSRDSSYEQYF.

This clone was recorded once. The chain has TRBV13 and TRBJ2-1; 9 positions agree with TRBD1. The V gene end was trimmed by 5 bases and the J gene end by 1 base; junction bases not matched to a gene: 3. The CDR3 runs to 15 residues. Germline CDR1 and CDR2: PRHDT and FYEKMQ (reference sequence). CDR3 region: CASSPGTGSYNEQFF. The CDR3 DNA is TGTGCCAGCAGCCCCGGGACAGGGTCCTACAATGAGCAGTTCTTC.

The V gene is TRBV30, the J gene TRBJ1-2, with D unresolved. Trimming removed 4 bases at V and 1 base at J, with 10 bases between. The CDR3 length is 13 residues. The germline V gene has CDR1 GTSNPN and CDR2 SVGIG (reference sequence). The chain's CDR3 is CAWKSADNYGYTF. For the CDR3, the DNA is TGTGCCTGGAAATCCGCGGATAACTATGGCTACACCTTC.

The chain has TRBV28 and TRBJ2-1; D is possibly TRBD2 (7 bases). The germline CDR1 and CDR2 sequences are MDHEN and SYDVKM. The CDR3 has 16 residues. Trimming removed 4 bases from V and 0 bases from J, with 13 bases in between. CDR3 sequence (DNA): TGTGCCAGCAGTTCAAGCGGGACAAGCTCCTACAATGAGCAGTTCTTC. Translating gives CASSSSGTSSYNEQFF.